This T cell receptor beta chain was recorded in a study of sequential checkpoint blockade in melanoma. Overall study: First-line arms were nivolumab then ipilimumab, or the reverse, randomized 1:1. After both sequences, patients received maintenance nivolumab.

The germline V and J ends were trimmed by 2 bases and 3 bases, with 11 bases remaining between them. This CDR3 is 13 amino acids long. Germline V lookup: CDR1 GTSNPN, CDR2 SVGIG (reference sequence). As for treatment: randomized to nivolumab then ipilimumab (arm A) or the reverse (arm B). None of the patients previously received DNA-damaging chemotherapy. Live CD3+CD8+ CD19− CD56− cells were sorted from PBMCs. Data came from immunoSEQ multiplex PCR; TCRdb stores just in-frame clones and leaves some out. The table has over 6,000 clones, about four fifths seen once; the top ten hold around 7%. The TCR originated in a human donor with melanoma. The specimen comprised CD8+ T cells sorted from blood (inferred from file names), sampled from a patient given nivolumab and ipilimumab in sequence. The chain is built from TRBV30 and TRBJ2-7; D is possibly TRBD1 (5 bases). The CDR3 spells CAWSKGDSYEQYF. The CDR3 coding sequence is TGTGCCTGGAGTAAAGGGGATAGCTACGAGCAGTACTTC.